This T cell receptor (beta chain) stems from a study of blood T cell repertoires in COVID-19. In the study's own analysis: Reference gene primer amplification gave estimated nucleated cell counts. The method was immunoSEQ multiplex PCR; TCRdb's version includes in-frame clones alone and lacks a portion of them. Clone size and the V and J calls come from that table; the DNA yielded D and trimming. The sample holds roughly 260,000 clones, approximately 90% seen once. The CDR3 has 15 amino acids. This chain uses TRBV21-1 with TRBJ2-7; TRBD1, the D gene given by the table, was not confirmed from the DNA. TRBV21-1 is marked as a pseudogene. The sequenced sample consisted of peripheral blood. This TCR was recovered from a woman aged 40 to 55 who had recovered from COVID-19. The CDR3: CASSKVAGISYEQYF. For the CDR3, the DNA is TGTGCCAGCAGCAAAGTGGCAGGGATCTCCTACGAGCAGTACTTC.